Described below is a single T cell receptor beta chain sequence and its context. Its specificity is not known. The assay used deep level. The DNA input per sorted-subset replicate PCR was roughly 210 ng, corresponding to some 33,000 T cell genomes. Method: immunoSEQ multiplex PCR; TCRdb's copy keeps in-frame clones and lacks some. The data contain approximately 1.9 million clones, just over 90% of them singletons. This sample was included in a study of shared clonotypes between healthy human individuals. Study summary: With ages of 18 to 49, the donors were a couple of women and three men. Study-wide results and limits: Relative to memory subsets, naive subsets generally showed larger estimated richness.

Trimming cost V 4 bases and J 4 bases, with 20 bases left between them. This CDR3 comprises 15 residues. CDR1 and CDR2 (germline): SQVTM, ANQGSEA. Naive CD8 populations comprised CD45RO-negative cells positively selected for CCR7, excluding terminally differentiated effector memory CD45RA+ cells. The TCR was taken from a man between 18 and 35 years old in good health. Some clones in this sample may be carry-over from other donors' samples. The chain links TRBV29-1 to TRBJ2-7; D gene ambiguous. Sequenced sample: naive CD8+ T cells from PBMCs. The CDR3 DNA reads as TGCAGCGTTGGTTTGTTTCGGACCGTACATTACGAGCAGTACTTC. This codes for CSVGLFRTVHYEQYF.